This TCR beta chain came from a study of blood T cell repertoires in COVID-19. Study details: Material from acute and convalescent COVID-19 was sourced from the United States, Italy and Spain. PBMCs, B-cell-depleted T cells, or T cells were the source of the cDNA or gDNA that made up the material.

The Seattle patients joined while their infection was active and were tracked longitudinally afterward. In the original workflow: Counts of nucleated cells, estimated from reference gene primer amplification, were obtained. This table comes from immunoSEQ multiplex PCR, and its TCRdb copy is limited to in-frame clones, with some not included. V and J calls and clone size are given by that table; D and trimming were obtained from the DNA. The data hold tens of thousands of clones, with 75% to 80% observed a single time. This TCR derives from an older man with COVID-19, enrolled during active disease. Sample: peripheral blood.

CDR3 in amino acids: CASSEVLAGAYEQYF. The CDR3 coding sequence is TGCGCCAGCAGCGAAGTACTAGCGGGGGCCTACGAGCAGTACTTC. The chain recombines TRBV5-1 with TRBJ2-7; 11 nucleotides align to TRBD2. Germline V CDR1 and CDR2: SGHRS, YFSETQ. V gave up 4 bases and J gave up 2 bases; unmatched junction bases: 5. The CDR3 is made up of 15 amino acids.